A selection of T cell receptor beta chains follows, all from one sample in a study of T cell responses to AZD1222 COVID-19 vaccine. Sequencing used immunoSEQ multiplex PCR; TCRdb keeps in-frame clones, though not all of them. The sample shows around 120,000 clones, around 89% of them seen only once. Specimen: peripheral blood, collected on day 0 of MenACWY control vaccination. The receptors come from an adult in good health. The CDR3 runs from the conserved cysteine through the conserved F or W. The D gene is left open where the match is weak. Clone size is shown for a subset of rows, as once, few, many or a class of expanded clone.

v_gene	abundance	d_gene	j_gene	CDR3nt	CDR3aa
TRBV15	-	TRBD2	TRBJ2-3	TGTGCCACCAGCAGAGCCCTAGCGGGAGGAACAGATACGCAGTATTTT	CATSRALAGGTDTQYF
TRBV7-9	-	TRBD2	TRBJ2-7	TGTGCCAGCAGCGCGGGACTAGCCCCCTACGAGCAGTACTTC	CASSAGLAPYEQYF
TRBV14	-	-	TRBJ1-5	TGTGCCAGCAGCACCCGGACACATAGCAATCAGCCCCAGCATTTT	CASSTRTHSNQPQHF
TRBV7-9	-	TRBD1	TRBJ2-2	TGTGCCAGCAGCTCCCGGGGGACAGGGACGGACACCGGGGAGCTGTTTTTT	CASSSRGTGTDTGELFF
TRBV30	-	-	TRBJ2-2	TGTGCCTGGGGGGGACTCACGAACACCGGGGAGCTGTTTTTT	CAWGGLTNTGELFF
TRBV7-9	-	TRBD1	TRBJ1-2	TGTGCCAGCAGCTCGGGACAGGGCACTTCGACCTTC	CASSSGQGTSTF
TRBV10-3	-	TRBD1	TRBJ1-5	TGTGCCATCAGTGACCCTTCAGGCGGGACAGGGGGGAATCAGCCCCAGCATTTT	CAISDPSGGTGGNQPQHF
TRBV29-1	-	-	TRBJ1-1	TGCAGCGTTGAGGTGGATAACCTCTCCACTGAAGCTTTCTTT	CSVEVDNLSTEAFF
TRBV11-2	-	-	TRBJ2-7	TGTGCCAGCAGCTTAAGGCGGTTGTACGAGCAGTACTTC	CASSLRRLYEQYF
TRBV21-1	-	-	TRBJ1-1	TGTGCCAGCCCCAAGTATGAGGAAGCTTTCTTT	CASPKYEEAFF
TRBV6-1	-	-	TRBJ1-2	TGTGCCAGCAGTGAAGCGACTGGGGCTTATGGCTACACCTTC	CASSEATGAYGYTF
TRBV6-1	-	-	TRBJ2-1	TGTGCCAGCAGTGAAGCTGTGTTAAGACTATTAGGGAATGAGCAGTTCTTC	CASSEAVLRLLGNEQFF
TRBV7-2	-	TRBD2	TRBJ2-7	TGTGCCAGCAGCATGCTAGCGGGAGGTCCCAACGAGCAGTACTTC	CASSMLAGGPNEQYF
TRBV29-1	few	-	TRBJ2-2	TGCAGCGTTGGTCCCAGGGGGGTCAACACCGGGGAGCTGTTTTTT	CSVGPRGVNTGELFF
TRBV11-2	-	-	TRBJ1-1	TGTGCCAGCAGCTTAGAAGAGAACACTGAAGCTTTCTTT	CASSLEENTEAFF
TRBV7-9	once	-	TRBJ1-5	TGTGCCAGCAGCTTAGGACAGACCAGTCAGCCCCAGCATTTT	CASSLGQTSQPQHF
TRBV28	-	TRBD1	TRBJ1-2	TGTGCCAGCAGTGTTCAGGGGGCCTATGGCTACACCTTC	CASSVQGAYGYTF
TRBV4-2	-	-	TRBJ1-1	TGTGCCAGCAGCCGCGACCAGGGTTTGGTTACTGAAGCTTTCTTT	CASSRDQGLVTEAFF
TRBV18	-	TRBD1	TRBJ1-4	TGTGCCAGCTCACCCAGGACAGGGGAGTACGAAAAACTGTTTTTT	CASSPRTGEYEKLFF
TRBV10-3	-	-	TRBJ2-1	TGTGCCATCAGTGGCGGGGAGGCTTCCTACAATGAGCAGTTCTTC	CAISGGEASYNEQFF
TRBV19	-	-	TRBJ2-3	TGTGCCAGTATGCCCGACCGCCGCACAGATACGCAGTATTTT	CASMPDRRTDTQYF
TRBV30	-	-	TRBJ2-3	TGTGCCTGGACGATTGGGTTCAGAGATACGCAGTATTTT	CAWTIGFRDTQYF
TRBV7-9	-	TRBD2	TRBJ2-2	TGTGCCAGCAGCCAAGGGACTAGCGGGATCAGCACCGGGGAGCTGTTTTTT	CASSQGTSGISTGELFF
TRBV7-2	-	-	TRBJ2-3	TGTGCCAGCAGCAGCCCGACAGCAGATACGCAGTATTTT	CASSSPTADTQYF
TRBV27	-	-	TRBJ2-7	TGTGCCAGCAGTTTAATGGGGGAGCAGTACTTC	CASSLMGEQYF
TRBV12-3/TRBV12-4	-	-	TRBJ1-1	TGTGCCAGCACCAAAAAAGCTGAAGCTTTCTTT	CASTKKAEAFF
TRBV30	-	TRBD2	TRBJ2-2	TGTGCCTGGAGTGTATTATCGGGACTAGCGGGAGCCGGGGAGCTGTTTTTT	CAWSVLSGLAGAGELFF
TRBV12-3/TRBV12-4	-	-	TRBJ2-1	TGTGCCAGCAGTTTAGCGATGGTGAATGAGCAGTTCTTC	CASSLAMVNEQFF
TRBV6-4	few	-	TRBJ2-3	TGTGCCAGCAGTCCGGGGGAGAGCAGCACAGATACGCAGTATTTT	CASSPGESSTDTQYF
TRBV7-9	-	-	TRBJ2-2	TGTGCCAGCAGCTTAGATTCAGGGAAATCCGGGGAGCTGTTTTTT	CASSLDSGKSGELFF
TRBV4-1	-	-	TRBJ2-6	TGCGCCAGCAGCCAAGATGGGTATTTGGCGGGTTACTCTGGGGCCAACGTCCTGACTTTC	CASSQDGYLAGYSGANVLTF
TRBV2	-	TRBD1	TRBJ1-5	TGTGCCGGGGGACAGGGGGAACAGCCCCAGCATTTT	CAGGQGEQPQHF
TRBV3-1/TRBV3-2	once	-	TRBJ2-7	TGTGCCAGCAGCGGACAGTCTTACGAGCAGTACTTC	CASSGQSYEQYF
TRBV5-4	-	-	TRBJ1-5	TGTGCCAGCAGCTGGGACAGCAATCAGCCCCAGCATTTT	CASSWDSNQPQHF
TRBV7-9	-	-	TRBJ1-3	TGTGCCAGCAGCCCTCGGACTACCTCTGGAAACACCATATATTTT	CASSPRTTSGNTIYF
TRBV30	few	TRBD1	TRBJ2-7	TGTGCCTGGAGTGGTGGACAGGCAAACGTCTACGAGCAGTACTTC	CAWSGGQANVYEQYF
TRBV5-4	-	-	TRBJ1-1	TGTGCCAGCAAGGAGGGAGCGGCCACTGAAGCTTTCTTT	CASKEGAATEAFF
TRBV3-1/TRBV3-2	-	TRBD1	TRBJ1-5	TGTGCCAGCAGCCCCTCCGACAGGGTAGACAATCAGCCCCAGCATTTT	CASSPSDRVDNQPQHF
TRBV27	-	-	TRBJ2-7	TGTGCCAGCAGTCCCTGGGACCCGTTGAAGGAGCAGTACTTC	CASSPWDPLKEQYF
TRBV3-1/TRBV3-2	-	TRBD2	TRBJ2-1	TGTGCCAGCAGCCGGGGACTAGCGGGCTTGAGTGAGCAGTTCTTC	CASSRGLAGLSEQFF
TRBV9	once	-	TRBJ2-7	TGTGCCAGCAGCGCCGCACCATCCTACGAGCAGTACTTC	CASSAAPSYEQYF
TRBV27	-	TRBD1	TRBJ2-4	TGTGCCAGCAGTTTATCTGGCAGACAGGGTGGGACCAAAAACATTCAGTACTTC	CASSLSGRQGGTKNIQYF
TRBV19	-	TRBD1	TRBJ1-6	TGTGCCAGTAGTCCCTGGACAGGGGGGAATTCACCCCTCCACTTT	CASSPWTGGNSPLHF
TRBV10-3	-	-	TRBJ1-1	TGTGCCATCAAGGAACAGGCATGGAACACTGAAGCTTTCTTT	CAIKEQAWNTEAFF
TRBV7-9	-	TRBD2	TRBJ2-1	TGTGCCAGCAGCTTAGTGTTAGCGGGAGGGATCAATGAGCAGTTCTTC	CASSLVLAGGINEQFF
TRBV6-2/TRBV6-3	-	TRBD2	TRBJ2-2	TGTGCCAGCAGCCATCTGAGCGGGAGGGCCACCGGGGAGCTGTTTTTT	CASSHLSGRATGELFF
TRBV11-3	-	-	TRBJ2-5	TGTGCCAGCAGCTTAGATGGAGCGTCGTACCAAGAGACCCAGTACTTC	CASSLDGASYQETQYF
TRBV27	-	-	TRBJ1-4	TGTGCCAGCAGCATAGGTCCCACCCGAGTAAAACTGTTTTTT	CASSIGPTRVKLFF
TRBV5-1	-	-	TRBJ1-1	TGCGCCAGCAGCTTGGAGCAGGGCACTGAAGCTTTCTTT	CASSLEQGTEAFF
TRBV9	-	-	TRBJ2-5	TGTGCCAGCAGCGTAGGTTCGACGTCAGAGACCCAGTACTTC	CASSVGSTSETQYF
TRBV7-9	-	-	TRBJ1-1	TGTGCCAGCACCACCTCTCCGGGCCCAACTGGTACTGAAGCTTTCTTT	CASTTSPGPTGTEAFF
TRBV24-1	-	-	TRBJ1-1	TGTGCCACCAGTTCCCCGGGGAGGGGGGCTGAAGCTTTCTTT	CATSSPGRGAEAFF
TRBV4-3	-	-	TRBJ1-4	TGCGCCAGCAGCCAAGTGGCACTGGAGGAAAAACTGTTTTTT	CASSQVALEEKLFF
TRBV7-2	-	-	TRBJ2-7	TGTGCCAGCAGCCCGGACGGATTTTACGAGCAGTACTTC	CASSPDGFYEQYF
TRBV7-3	-	-	TRBJ2-1	TGTGCCAGCAGCTTAAGGGCGGGGCCCTACAATGAGCAGTTCTTC	CASSLRAGPYNEQFF